The 9 T cell receptor beta chains below were found in one sample sequenced in a study of T cells in Graves' hyperthyroidism and ophthalmopathy. RNA transcripts yielded amplified TCR beta CDR3 regions. The TCR CDR3 first-round RT-PCR relied on the HTBI primer set. TCRdb re-analysed the multiplex PCR reads in MiXCR, keeping a single row per CDR3 protein. The sample gives around 600,000 distinct CDR3 sequences, about 45% of which show up once; under 8.5% is in the top ten. Material for sequencing was peripheral blood or thyroid tissue (not recorded which). The receptor source for this set is an adult man with Graves' disease, either hyperthyroidism or ophthalmopathy (not recorded which).

The J gene is TRBJ2-7, the V gene TRBV2; D is undetermined. Trimming took off 8 bases at V and 3 bases at J, with 11 bases between the two ends. The germline V gene has CDR1 SNHLY and CDR2 FYNNEI. This CDR3 is 12 amino acids long. The CDR3 DNA sequence: TGTGCCAGCTCCGGAAATAACTACGAGCAGTACTTC. It translates to CASSGNNYEQYF.

This chain uses TRBV6-2 or TRBV6-3 with TRBJ1-5; 8 bases map to TRBD1. The CDR3 sequence is 13 residues long. CDR1 and CDR2 (germline): MNHEY, SVGEGT. V lost 11 bases and J lost 3; bases outside the gene matches: 6. CDR3 loop: CAGGQGLNQPQHF. CDR3 DNA: TGTGCCGGTGGACAGGGTCTCAATCAGCCCCAGCATTTT.

The chain has TRBV15 and TRBJ2-3; D ambiguous. CDR1 LNHNV and CDR2 YYDKDF come from the germline V gene (reference sequence). Trimming removed 3 bases from V and 2 bases from J, with 15 bases in between. The length of the CDR3 is 16 residues. CDR3 sequence reads: CATSSSPVGATDTQYF. The CDR3 bases are TGTGCCACCAGCAGCTCCCCGGTGGGCGCCACAGATACGCAGTATTTT.

V and J are TRBV12-3 or TRBV12-4 and TRBJ2-2; D remains unclear. V dropped 4 bases and J dropped 6 bases, with 9 bases sitting between them. This CDR3 spans 13 amino acids. The CDR3 bases are TGTGCCAGCAGTTCGGATTGGGCCGGGGAGCTGTTTTTT. It codes for CASSSDWAGELFF.

The chain couples TRBV7-6 to TRBJ2-7, with D uncertain. Looked up from germline, CDR1 is SGHVS and CDR2 is FNYEAQ. This CDR3 region has 16 residues. Trimming removed 1 base at V and 7 bases at J, with 20 bases between. The CDR3, as DNA: TGTGCCAGCAGCTTAGGACAAAACAAGGCACCCGGGGAGCAGTACTTC. Its protein product is CASSLGQNKAPGEQYF.

J is TRBJ1-2 and V is TRBV20-1, with D possibly matching TRBD1 (5 bases). The CDR3 has 14 amino acids. V lost 2 bases, J lost 4 bases, and 14 bases lay in between. Germline-derived CDR1 and CDR2 are DFQATT and SNEGSKA (reference sequence). The CDR3 sequence is CSARRQISTYGYTF. For the CDR3, the DNA is TGCAGTGCTAGAAGACAGATCTCCACCTATGGCTACACCTTC.

This clonotype was observed a few times. The chain has TRBV6-1 and TRBJ1-2; D remains unclear. CDR3 length equals 14 residues. Germline V gene data show CDR1 as MNHNS and CDR2 as SASEGT. V lost 0 bases and J 8 bases, leaving 13 bases between the germline ends. CDR3 loop: CASSEARTSGGYTF. The CDR3 DNA follows: TGTGCCAGCAGTGAAGCTAGGACTTCTGGGGGCTACACCTTC.

There are a few counts of this clonotype. The chain employs TRBV2 and TRBJ1-6; D is undetermined. The CDR3 is 16 amino acids. The V gene's germline CDR1 is SNHLY and CDR2 FYNNEI. V was cut by 4 bases and J by 0 bases, with 10 bases left in between. The CDR3 loop is CASSVRGNSYNSPLHF. The CDR3 coding sequence is TGTGCCAGCAGTGTGCGAGGGAACTCCTATAATTCACCCCTCCACTTT.

In its sample, this clonotype was seen once. The chain joins TRBV24-1 to TRBJ2-7; perhaps TRBD1 as D (6 bases). V was cut by 4 bases and J by 4 bases, with 16 bases left in between. CDR3 length equals 15 residues. Germline V lookup: CDR1 KGHDR, CDR2 SFDVKD. CDR3 nucleotide sequence: TGTGCCACCAGTGACGGCGATGGGGGCATTTACGAGCAGTACTTC. Amino acid sequence: CATSDGDGGIYEQYF.